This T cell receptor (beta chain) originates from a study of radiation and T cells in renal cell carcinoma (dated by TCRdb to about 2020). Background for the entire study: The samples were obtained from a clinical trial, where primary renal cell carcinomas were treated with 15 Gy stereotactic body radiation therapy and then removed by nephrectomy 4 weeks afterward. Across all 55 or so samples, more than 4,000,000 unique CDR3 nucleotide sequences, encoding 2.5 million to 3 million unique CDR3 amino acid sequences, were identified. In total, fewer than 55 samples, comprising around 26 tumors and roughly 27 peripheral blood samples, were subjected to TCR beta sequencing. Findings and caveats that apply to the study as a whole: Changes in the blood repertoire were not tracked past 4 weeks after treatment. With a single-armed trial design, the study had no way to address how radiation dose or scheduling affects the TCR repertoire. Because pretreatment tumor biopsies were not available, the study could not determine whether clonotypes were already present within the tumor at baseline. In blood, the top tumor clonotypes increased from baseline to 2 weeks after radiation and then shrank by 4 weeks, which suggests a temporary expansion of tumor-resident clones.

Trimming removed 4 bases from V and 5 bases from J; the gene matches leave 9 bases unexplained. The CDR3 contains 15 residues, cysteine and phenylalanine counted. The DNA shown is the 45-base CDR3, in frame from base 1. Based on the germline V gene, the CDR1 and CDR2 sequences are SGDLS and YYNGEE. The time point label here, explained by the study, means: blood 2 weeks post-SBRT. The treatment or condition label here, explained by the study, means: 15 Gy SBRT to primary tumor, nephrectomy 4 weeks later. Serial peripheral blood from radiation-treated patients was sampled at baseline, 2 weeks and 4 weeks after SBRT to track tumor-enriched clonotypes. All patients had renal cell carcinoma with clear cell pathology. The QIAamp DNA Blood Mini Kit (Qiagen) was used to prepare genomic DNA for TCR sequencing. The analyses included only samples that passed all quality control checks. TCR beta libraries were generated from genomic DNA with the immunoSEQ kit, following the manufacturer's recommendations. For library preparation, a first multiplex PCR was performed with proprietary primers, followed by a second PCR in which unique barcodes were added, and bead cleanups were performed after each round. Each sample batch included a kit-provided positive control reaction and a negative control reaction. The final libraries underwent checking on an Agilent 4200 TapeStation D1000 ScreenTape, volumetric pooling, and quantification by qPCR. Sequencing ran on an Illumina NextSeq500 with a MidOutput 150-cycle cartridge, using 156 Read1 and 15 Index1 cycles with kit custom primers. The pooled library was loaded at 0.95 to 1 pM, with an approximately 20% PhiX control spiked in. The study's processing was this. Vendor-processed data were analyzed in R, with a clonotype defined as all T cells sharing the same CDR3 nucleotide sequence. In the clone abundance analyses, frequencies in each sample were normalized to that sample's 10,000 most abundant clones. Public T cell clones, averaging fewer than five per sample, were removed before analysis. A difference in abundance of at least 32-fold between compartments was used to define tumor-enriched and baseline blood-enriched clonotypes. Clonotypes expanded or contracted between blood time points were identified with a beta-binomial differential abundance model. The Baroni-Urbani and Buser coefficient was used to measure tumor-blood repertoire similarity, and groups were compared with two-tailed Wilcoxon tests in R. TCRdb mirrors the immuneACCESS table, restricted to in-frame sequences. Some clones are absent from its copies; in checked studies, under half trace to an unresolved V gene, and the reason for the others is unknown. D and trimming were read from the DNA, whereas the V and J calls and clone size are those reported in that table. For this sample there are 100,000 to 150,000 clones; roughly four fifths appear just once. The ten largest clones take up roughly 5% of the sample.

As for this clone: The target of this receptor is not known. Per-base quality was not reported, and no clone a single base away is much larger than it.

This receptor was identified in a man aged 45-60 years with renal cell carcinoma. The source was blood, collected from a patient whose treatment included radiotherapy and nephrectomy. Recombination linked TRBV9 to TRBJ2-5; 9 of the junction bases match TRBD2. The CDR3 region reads CASSPQRGAGETQYF. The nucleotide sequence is TGTGCCAGCAGCCCGCAGCGGGGGGCGGGGGAGACCCAGTACTTC.